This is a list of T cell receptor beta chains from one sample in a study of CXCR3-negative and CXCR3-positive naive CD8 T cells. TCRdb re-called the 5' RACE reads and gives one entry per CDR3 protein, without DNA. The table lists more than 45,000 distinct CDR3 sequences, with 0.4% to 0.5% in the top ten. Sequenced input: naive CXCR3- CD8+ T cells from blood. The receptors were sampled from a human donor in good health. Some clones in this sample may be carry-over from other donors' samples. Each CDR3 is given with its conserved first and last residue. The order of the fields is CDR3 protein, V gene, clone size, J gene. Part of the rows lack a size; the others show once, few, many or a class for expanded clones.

CASSRTTYNEQFF,TRBV14,.,TRBJ2-1
CSARGGQHYGYTF,TRBV20-1,.,TRBJ1-2
CSARVPPNSYEQYF,TRBV20-1,.,TRBJ2-7
CASSYSRLAGSDTQYF,TRBV6-5,.,TRBJ2-3
CASSLVVAGGQETQYF,TRBV7-8,.,TRBJ2-5
CASSTPIGGGGPYEQYF,TRBV6-2/TRBV6-3,.,TRBJ2-7
CASSPGLAPYPTSYEQYF,TRBV7-9,.,TRBJ2-7
CASRYSLGNEQFF,TRBV19,.,TRBJ2-1
CASSLTWTGGGDGYTF,TRBV28,.,TRBJ1-2
CASSVGLANEKLFF,TRBV3-1,.,TRBJ1-4
CASSFWTGGYNEQFF,TRBV11-3,.,TRBJ2-1
CASGLVTGTGVSYEQYF,TRBV12-5,.,TRBJ2-7
CASSPDRNYGYTF,TRBV14,.,TRBJ1-2
CASSPDLGRYTDTQYF,TRBV28,.,TRBJ2-3
CASSRNPGHNNSPLHF,TRBV7-9,.,TRBJ1-6
CSARGQGAGYEQYF,TRBV20-1,.,TRBJ2-7
CSVEVAGTGGLEAFF,TRBV29-1,.,TRBJ1-1
CASSLGDAWETQYF,TRBV7-2,medium-sized,TRBJ2-5